Below are 18 T cell receptor beta chains sequenced from a single sample in a study of cytomegalovirus exposure and HLA in healthy donors. PCR amplification relied on 60 Vbeta primers (plus 13 Jbeta primers). Using immunoSEQ multiplex PCR, the repertoire was profiled, and TCRdb retains in-frame clones only, with some absent. The sample has some 170,000 clones; approximately 9.5% are singletons. Source material: PBMCs. These TCRs come from a woman in her 30s in good health and CMV-seropositive.

This chain uses TRBV29-1 with TRBJ1-1; D is unresolved. There are 12 residues in the CDR3. The germline CDR1 and CDR2 sequences are SQVTM and ANQGSEA. The CDR3 loop reads CKALNSNTEAFF. The CDR3 region has the DNA TGCAAAGCGTTGAACTCGAACACTGAAGCTTTCTTT.

This clone occurred a few times. The chain couples TRBV10-1 to TRBJ2-1, with 10 bases matching TRBD2. Germline loops: CDR1 WNHNN, CDR2 SYGVQD (reference sequence). The CDR3 has 14 amino acids. Trimming at V came to 11 bases and at J to 8 bases, leaving 12 bases not matched to a gene. CDR3 DNA sequence: TGCGCCTCAAGGGCCCTACTAGCGGGACATGAGCAGTTCTTC. It yields the protein CASRALLAGHEQFF.

This clone was seen more than once but under ten times. This chain connects TRBV11-3 to TRBJ2-7; no firm D call. The CDR3 has 14 residues. Germline values: CDR1 SGHNT, CDR2 YENEEA. Trimming shortened V by 5 bases and J by 0 bases, and 11 bases separated the two germline ends. The CDR3 coding sequence is TGTGCCAGCAGCCCCGGGTCTGACTCCTACGAGCAGTACTTC. This codes for CASSPGSDSYEQYF. Full variable domain (remainder filled in from reference TRBV11-3 and TRBJ2-7): EAGVVQSPRYKIIEKKQPVAFWCNPISGHNTLYWYLQNLGQGPELLIRYENEEAVDDSQLPKDRFSAERLKGVDSTLKIQPAELGDSAVYLCASSPGSDSYEQYFGPGTRLTVT.

V and J are TRBV5-1 and TRBJ1-1, with TRBD1 as a possible D gene (6 bases). This CDR3 comprises 15 residues. The V end was cut by 0 bases, the J end by 1 base, with 10 bases between. From germline, CDR1 is SGHRS and CDR2 YFSETQ. CDR3 in amino acids: CASSLVPGANTEAFF. CDR3 DNA sequence: TGCGCCAGCAGCTTGGTTCCAGGGGCGAACACTGAAGCTTTCTTT.

The CDR3: CASSPEILAGGLYNEQFF. The CDR3 DNA is TGTGCCAGCAGCCCAGAGATACTAGCGGGAGGTCTGTACAATGAGCAGTTCTTC. V is TRBV14 and J is TRBJ2-1; TRBD2 aligns across 12 bases. Trimming cost V 4 bases and J 4 bases; bases outside gene matches: 11. Germline V lookup: CDR1 SGHDN, CDR2 FVKESK. The CDR3 extends over 18 amino acids.

The chain uses TRBV10-3 and TRBJ2-7; 10 bases line up with TRBD1. V shed 6 bases and J 5 bases; nucleotides not matched to a gene: 7. The CDR3 covers 14 residues. Looked up from germline, CDR1 is ENHRY and CDR2 is SYGVKD. The CDR3 reads CAISPRQGADEQYF. The CDR3 coding sequence is TGTGCCATCAGCCCGAGACAGGGGGCCGACGAGCAGTACTTC.

V gene TRBV5-1 combines with J gene TRBJ2-3; TRBD2 matches at 8 bases. The CDR3 runs 17 residues. Germline V gives CDR1 SGHRS, CDR2 YFSETQ. With V trimmed by 0 bases and J by 1 base, 7 bases remained unmatched. CDR3 coding DNA: TGCGCCAGCAGCTTGGCCGCATCGGGAGGGGGCACAGATACGCAGTATTTT. It encodes CASSLAASGGGTDTQYF.

This clone showed up just a few times. The V and J genes are TRBV9 and TRBJ2-3; 12 bases align to TRBD2. Germline V gene lookup returns CDR1 SGDLS and CDR2 YYNGEE. V gave up 0 bases and J gave up 4 bases; unmatched junction bases: 6. This CDR3 region has 17 residues. This CDR3 reads CASSVARLAGGADTQYF. The DNA of the CDR3 is TGTGCCAGCAGCGTAGCTCGGCTAGCGGGAGGGGCAGATACGCAGTATTTT.

This chain uses TRBV6-1 with TRBJ2-7, with D tentatively TRBD2 (6 bases). V was trimmed by 1 base and J by 3 bases, leaving 10 bases between them. The length of the CDR3 is 14 residues. In germline, CDR1 is MNHNS, CDR2 SASEGT. CDR3 coding DNA: TGTGCCAGCAGTGAAGGGGGACTTGTCTACGAGCAGTACTTC. Protein: CASSEGGLVYEQYF.

The V gene is TRBV18, the J gene TRBJ2-3; 9 bases align to TRBD2. V trimming: 3 bases; J trimming: 2 bases; junction bases outside the gene matches: 6. Looked up from germline, CDR1 is KGHSH and CDR2 is LQKENI. The CDR3 totals 16 residues. This CDR3 is CASSPETSGPTDTQYF. The CDR3 coding sequence is TGTGCCAGCTCACCCGAGACTAGCGGTCCCACAGATACGCAGTATTTT.

This clone was seen only a few times. The chain is built from TRBV7-2 and TRBJ2-7, with 8 bases lining up with TRBD2. The V gene's germline CDR1 is SGHTA and CDR2 FQGNSA. J was trimmed by 0 bases and V by 5 bases; bases with no gene match: 3. This CDR3 contains 14 residues. This CDR3 is CASSRTSGSYEQYF. CDR3 nucleotide sequence: TGTGCCAGCAGCCGTACTAGCGGCTCCTACGAGCAGTACTTC.

This clone was picked up a small number of times. The chain combines TRBV2 with TRBJ2-6; 9 bases agree with TRBD2. CDR1 and CDR2 (germline): SNHLY, FYNNEI. V gave up 7 bases and J gave up 1 base; unmatched junction bases: 2. This CDR3 has 15 amino acids. The CDR3 sequence: CASTSGRSGANVLTF. The CDR3 DNA reads TGTGCCAGCACGAGCGGGAGGTCTGGGGCCAACGTCCTGACTTTC.

This clone was seen a handful of times. This sequence joins TRBV29-1 and TRBJ1-2; 7 bases fit TRBD1. The V gene end was trimmed by 6 bases and the J gene end by 0 bases; junction bases not matched to a gene: 10. The CDR3 is 15 residues long. Germline V gene sequence: CDR1 SQVTM, CDR2 ANQGSEA. The CDR3 nucleotides are TGCAGCGTGCGCGACGACAGGGCAGCTAACTATGGCTACACCTTC. Protein product: CSVRDDRAANYGYTF.

The rearrangement joins TRBV5-1 to TRBJ2-1, with 9 positions matching TRBD1. The CDR3 has 15 amino acids. Per the germline V gene, CDR1 is SGHRS and CDR2 is YFSETQ. J lost 1 base, V lost 4 bases, and 3 bases had no gene match. CDR3 coding DNA: TGCGCCAGCAGCGTGGGACAGGGATCCTACAATGAGCAGTTCTTC. Encoded protein: CASSVGQGSYNEQFF.

This clone has a handful of counts. The rearrangement links TRBV6-1 to TRBJ2-4, with TRBD1 as a possible D gene (5 bases). Between the trimmed V and J ends, which lost 0 bases and 10 bases, there was a span of 19 bases. CDR1 is MNHNS, CDR2 SASEGT, per germline. The CDR3 is 16 amino acids. The CDR3, as DNA: TGTGCCAGCAGTGAAGCGCTTCACGGACACGTGGGGATTCAGTACTTC. Its protein product is CASSEALHGHVGIQYF.

This clone has a handful of counts. V gene TRBV10-3 combines with J gene TRBJ2-1, with TRBD2 identical over 13 bases. CDR1 is ENHRY and CDR2 is SYGVKD in the germline V gene. CDR3 size: 16 residues. Unmatched junction bases numbered 4, after V lost 6 bases and J lost 2 bases. The CDR3 loop reads CAISRGLAGAYNEQFF. CDR3 in DNA: TGTGCCATCAGCCGCGGACTAGCGGGAGCCTACAATGAGCAGTTCTTC.

This clone turned up a few times. The J gene is TRBJ1-4, the V gene TRBV10-3; D perhaps matches TRBD1 (5 bases). CDR1 is ENHRY and CDR2 is SYGVKD in the germline V gene. V dropped 0 bases and J dropped 7 bases, with 9 bases sitting between them. The CDR3 extends over 14 amino acids. The CDR3, as DNA: TGTGCCATCAGTGAGTCAGGGGAAGCTGAAAAACTGTTTTTT. It codes for CAISESGEAEKLFF.

Worth noting for this clone: Distinct nucleotide sequences in the sample also encode this CDR3. The chain links TRBV9 to TRBJ2-2, with D perhaps TRBD1 (5 bases). CDR3 length: 15 residues. V lost 2 bases to trimming and J lost 0 bases, with 8 bases between them. Germline values: CDR1 SGDLS, CDR2 YYNGEE. The CDR3 here is CASSVQGANTGELFF. CDR3 DNA: TGTGCCAGCAGCGTCCAGGGCGCGAACACCGGGGAGCTGTTTTTT.